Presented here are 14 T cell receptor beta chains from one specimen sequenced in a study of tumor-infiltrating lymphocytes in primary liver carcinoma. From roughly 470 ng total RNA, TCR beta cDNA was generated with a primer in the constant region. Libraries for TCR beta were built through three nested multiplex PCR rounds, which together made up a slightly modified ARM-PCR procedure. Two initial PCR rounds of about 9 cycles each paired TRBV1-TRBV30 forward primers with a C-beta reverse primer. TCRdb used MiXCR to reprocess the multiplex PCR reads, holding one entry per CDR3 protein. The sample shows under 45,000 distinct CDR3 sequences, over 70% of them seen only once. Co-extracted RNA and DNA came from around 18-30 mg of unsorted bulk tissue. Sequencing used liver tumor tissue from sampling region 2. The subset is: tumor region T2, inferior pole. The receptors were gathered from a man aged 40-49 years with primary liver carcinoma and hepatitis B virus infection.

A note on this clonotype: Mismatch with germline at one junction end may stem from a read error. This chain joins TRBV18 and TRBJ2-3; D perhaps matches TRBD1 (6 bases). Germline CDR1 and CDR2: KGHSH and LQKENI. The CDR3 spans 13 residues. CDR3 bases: TGTGCCAACTCACCGGACAGTGAGGATACGCAGTATTTT. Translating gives CANSPDSEDTQYF. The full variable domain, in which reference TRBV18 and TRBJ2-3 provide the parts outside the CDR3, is NAGVMQNPRHLVRRRGQEARLRCSPMKGHSHVYWYRQLPEEGLKFMVYLQKENIIDESGMPKERFSAEFPKEGPSILRIQQVVRGDSAAYFCANSPDSEDTQYFGPGTRLTVL.

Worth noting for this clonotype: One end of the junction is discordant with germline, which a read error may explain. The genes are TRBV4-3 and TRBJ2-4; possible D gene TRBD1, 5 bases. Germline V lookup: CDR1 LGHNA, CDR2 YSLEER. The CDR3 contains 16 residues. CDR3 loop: CVSSQEDSLAKNIQYF. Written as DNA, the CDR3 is TGCGTCAGCAGCCAAGAAGACAGCCTAGCCAAAAACATTCAGTACTTC.

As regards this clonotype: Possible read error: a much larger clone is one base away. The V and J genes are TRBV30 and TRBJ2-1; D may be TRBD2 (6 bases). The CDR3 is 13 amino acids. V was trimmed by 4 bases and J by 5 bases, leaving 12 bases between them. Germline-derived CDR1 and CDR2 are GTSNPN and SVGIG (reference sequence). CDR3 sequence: CAWTGTAHNEQFF. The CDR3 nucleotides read TGTGCCTGGACCGGGACTGCCCACAATGAGCAGTTCTTC. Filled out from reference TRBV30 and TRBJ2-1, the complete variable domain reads SQTIHQWPATLVQPVGSPLSLECTVEGTSNPNLYWYRQAAGRGLQLLFYSVGIGQISSEVPQNLSASRPQDRQFILSSKKLLLSDSGFYLCAWTGTAHNEQFFGPGTRLTVL.

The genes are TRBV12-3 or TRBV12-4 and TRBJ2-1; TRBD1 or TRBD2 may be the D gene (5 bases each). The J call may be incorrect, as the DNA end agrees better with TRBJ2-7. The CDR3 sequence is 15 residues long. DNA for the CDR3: TGTGCCAGCACCCACGGTAGGGGAGTTCTTAATGAACAGTACTTC. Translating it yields CASTHGRGVLNEQYF.

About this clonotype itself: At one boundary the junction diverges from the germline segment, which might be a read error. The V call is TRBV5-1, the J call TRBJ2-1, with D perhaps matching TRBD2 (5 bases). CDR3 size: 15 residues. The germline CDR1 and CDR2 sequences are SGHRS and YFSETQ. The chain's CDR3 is CTSSGQSPAYNEQFF. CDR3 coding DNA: TGCACCAGCAGCGGTCAGTCCCCGGCCTACAATGAGCAGTTTTTC.

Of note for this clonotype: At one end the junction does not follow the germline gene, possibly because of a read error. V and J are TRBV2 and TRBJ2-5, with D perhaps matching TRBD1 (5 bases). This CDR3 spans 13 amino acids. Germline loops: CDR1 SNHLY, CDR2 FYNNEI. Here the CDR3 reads CASSDKGPKTQYF. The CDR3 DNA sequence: TGTGCCAGTAGTGACAAGGGGCCCAAGACCCAGTACTTC.

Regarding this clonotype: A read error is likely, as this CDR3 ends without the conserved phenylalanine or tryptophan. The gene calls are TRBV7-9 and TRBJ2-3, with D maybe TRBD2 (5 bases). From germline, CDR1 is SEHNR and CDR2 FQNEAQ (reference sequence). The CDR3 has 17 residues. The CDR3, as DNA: TGCGCCAGCAGCTTAGATAGAGGGTGGCGGCGCACAGATACGCAGTATCTT. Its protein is CASSLDRGWRRTDTQYL.

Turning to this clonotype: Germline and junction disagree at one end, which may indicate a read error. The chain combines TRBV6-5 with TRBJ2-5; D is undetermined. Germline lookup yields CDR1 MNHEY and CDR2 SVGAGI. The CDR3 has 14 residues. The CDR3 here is CAGKRGPSQEIQYF. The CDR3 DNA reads TGTGCCGGCAAACGTGGTCCGTCGCAAGAGATCCAGTATTTC.

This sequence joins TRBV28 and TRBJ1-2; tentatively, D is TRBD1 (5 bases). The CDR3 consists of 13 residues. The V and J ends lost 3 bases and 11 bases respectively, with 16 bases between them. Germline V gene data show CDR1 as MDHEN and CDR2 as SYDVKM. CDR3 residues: CASSLNGAYGYTF. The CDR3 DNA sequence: TGTGCCAGCAGTTTGAATGGGGCTTACGGATACACCTTC.

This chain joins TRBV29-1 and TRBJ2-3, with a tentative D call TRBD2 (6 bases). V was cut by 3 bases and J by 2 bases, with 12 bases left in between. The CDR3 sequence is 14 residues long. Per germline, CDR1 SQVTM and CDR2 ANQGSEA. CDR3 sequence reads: CSVEGGAITDTQYF. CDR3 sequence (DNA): TGCAGCGTTGAGGGCGGGGCCATCACAGATACGCAGTATTTT.

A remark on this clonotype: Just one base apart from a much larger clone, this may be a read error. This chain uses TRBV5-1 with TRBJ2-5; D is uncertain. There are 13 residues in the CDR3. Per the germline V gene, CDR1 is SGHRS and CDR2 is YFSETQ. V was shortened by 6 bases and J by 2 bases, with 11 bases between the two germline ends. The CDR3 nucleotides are TGCGCCAGCAACTTTAGCAGGCAAGAGACCCAGTACTTC. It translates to CASNFSRQETQYF.

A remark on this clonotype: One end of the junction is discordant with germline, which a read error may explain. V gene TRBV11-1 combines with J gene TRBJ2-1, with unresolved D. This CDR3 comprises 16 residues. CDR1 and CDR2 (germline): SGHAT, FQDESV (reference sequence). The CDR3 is CASSLASTFQFNEQLF. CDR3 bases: TGTGCCAGCAGCTTAGCCTCCACCTTCCAGTTCAATGAGCAGCTCTTC.

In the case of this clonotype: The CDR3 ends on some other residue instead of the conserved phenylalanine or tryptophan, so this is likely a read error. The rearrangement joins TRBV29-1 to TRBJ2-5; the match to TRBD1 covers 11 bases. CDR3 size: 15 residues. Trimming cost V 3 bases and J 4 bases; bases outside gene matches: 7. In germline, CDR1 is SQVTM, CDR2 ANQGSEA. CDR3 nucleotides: TGCAGCGTTGAGGCGGACAGGGGGCGAGTAGAGACCCAGTACCTC. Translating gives CSVEADRGRVETQYL.

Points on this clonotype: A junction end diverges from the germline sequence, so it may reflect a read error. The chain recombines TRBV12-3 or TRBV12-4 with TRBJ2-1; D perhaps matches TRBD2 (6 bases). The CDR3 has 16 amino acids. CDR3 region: CTSSGPRRTPPDEQFF. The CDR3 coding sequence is TGTACCAGCAGCGGGCCCAGGCGGACCCCTCCGGATGAGCAGTTCTTC.